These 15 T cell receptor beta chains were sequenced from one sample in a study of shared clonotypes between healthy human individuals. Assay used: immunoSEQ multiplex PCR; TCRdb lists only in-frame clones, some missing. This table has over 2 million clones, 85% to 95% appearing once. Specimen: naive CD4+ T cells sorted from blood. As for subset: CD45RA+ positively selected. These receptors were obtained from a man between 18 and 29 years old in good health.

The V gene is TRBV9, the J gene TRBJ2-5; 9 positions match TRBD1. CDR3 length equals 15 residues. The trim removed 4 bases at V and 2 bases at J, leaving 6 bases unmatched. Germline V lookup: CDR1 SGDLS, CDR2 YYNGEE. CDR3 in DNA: TGTGCCAGCAGCACCGACAGGGGGGGACAAGAGACCCAGTACTTC. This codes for CASSTDRGGQETQYF.

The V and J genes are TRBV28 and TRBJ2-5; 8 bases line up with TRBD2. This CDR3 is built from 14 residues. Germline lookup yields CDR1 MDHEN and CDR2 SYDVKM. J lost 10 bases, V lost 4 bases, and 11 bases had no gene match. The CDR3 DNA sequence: TGTGCCAGCAGTTCTCAGCGAGCGGGGGCGAGCCAGTACTTC. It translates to CASSSQRAGASQYF.

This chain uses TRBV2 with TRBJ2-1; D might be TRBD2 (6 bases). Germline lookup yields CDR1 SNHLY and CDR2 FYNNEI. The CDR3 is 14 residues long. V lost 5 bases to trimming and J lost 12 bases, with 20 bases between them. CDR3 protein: CASSQETPGSAQFF. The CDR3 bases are TGTGCCAGCAGTCAAGAAACGCCCGGGAGTGCGCAGTTCTTC.

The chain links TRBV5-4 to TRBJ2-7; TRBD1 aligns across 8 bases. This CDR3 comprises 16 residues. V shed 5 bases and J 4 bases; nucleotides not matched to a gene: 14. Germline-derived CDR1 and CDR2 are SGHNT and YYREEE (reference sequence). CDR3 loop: CASSPTGQGAWYEQYF. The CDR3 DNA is TGTGCCAGCAGTCCCACAGGACAGGGCGCATGGTACGAGCAGTACTTC.

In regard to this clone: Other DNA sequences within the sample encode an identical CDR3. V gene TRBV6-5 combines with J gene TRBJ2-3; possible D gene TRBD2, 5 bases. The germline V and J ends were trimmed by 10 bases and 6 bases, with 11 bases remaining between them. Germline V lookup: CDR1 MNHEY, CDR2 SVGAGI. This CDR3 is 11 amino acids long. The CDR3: CATHRGDTQYF. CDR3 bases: TGTGCCACCCACCGAGGGGATACGCAGTATTTT.

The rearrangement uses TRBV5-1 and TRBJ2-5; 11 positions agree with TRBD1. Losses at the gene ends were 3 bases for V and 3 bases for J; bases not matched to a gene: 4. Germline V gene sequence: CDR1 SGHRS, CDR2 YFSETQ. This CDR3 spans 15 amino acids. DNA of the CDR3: TGCGCCAGCAGCTCGGGACAGGGGGGCGAAGAGACCCAGTACTTC. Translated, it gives CASSSGQGGEETQYF. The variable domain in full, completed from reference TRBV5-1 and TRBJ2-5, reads KAGVTQTPRYLIKTRGQQVTLSCSPISGHRSVSWYQQTPGQGLQFLFEYFSETQRNKGNFPGRFSGRQFSNSRSEMNVSTLELGDSALYLCASSSGQGGEETQYFGPGTRLLVL.

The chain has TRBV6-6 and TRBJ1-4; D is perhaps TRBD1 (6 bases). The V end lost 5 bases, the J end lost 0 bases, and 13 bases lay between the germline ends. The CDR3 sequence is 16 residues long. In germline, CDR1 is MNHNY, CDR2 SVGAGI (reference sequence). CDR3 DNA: TGTGCCAGCAGTAAAGGACAGCTAACAACTAATGAAAAACTGTTTTTT. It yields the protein CASSKGQLTTNEKLFF.

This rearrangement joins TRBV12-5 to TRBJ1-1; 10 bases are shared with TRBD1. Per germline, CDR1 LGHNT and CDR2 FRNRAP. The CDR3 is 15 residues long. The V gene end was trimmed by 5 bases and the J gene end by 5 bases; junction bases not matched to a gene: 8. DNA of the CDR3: TGTGCTAGTGGTCTGCCGGGACAGGGGAGTACTGAAGCTTTCTTT. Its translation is CASGLPGQGSTEAFF. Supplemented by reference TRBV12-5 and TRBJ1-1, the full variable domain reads DARVTQTPRHKVTEMGQEVTMRCQPILGHNTVFWYRQTMMQGLELLAYFRNRAPLDDSGMPKDRFSAEMPDATLATLKIQPSEPRDSAVYFCASGLPGQGSTEAFFGQGTRLTVV.

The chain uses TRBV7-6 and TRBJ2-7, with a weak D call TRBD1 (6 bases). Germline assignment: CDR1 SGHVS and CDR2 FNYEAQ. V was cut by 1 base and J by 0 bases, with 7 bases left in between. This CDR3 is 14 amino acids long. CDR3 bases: TGTGCCAGCAGCTTAGAACAGGGCTCCTACGAGCAGTACTTC. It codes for CASSLEQGSYEQYF.

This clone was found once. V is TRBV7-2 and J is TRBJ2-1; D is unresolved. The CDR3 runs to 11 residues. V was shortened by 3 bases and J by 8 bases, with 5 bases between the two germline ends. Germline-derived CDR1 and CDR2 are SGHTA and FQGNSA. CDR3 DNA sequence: TGTGCCAGCAGCTTTCGACATGAGCAGTTCTTC. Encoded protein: CASSFRHEQFF.

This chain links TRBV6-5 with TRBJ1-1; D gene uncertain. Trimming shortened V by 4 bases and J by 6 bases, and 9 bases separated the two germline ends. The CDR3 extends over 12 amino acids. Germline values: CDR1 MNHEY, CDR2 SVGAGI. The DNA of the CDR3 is TGTGCCAGCAGTTCCGCTGGGTCTGAAGCTTTCTTT. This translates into CASSSAGSEAFF.

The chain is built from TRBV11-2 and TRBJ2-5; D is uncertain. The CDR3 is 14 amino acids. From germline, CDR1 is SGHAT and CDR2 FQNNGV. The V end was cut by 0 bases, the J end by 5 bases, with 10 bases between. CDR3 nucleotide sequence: TGTGCCAGCAGCTTAGACTGGGTAGTGGAGACCCAGTACTTC. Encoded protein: CASSLDWVVETQYF.

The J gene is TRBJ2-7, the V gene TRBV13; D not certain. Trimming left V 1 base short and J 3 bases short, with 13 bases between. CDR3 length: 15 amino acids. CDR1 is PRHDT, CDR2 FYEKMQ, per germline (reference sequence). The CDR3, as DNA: TGTGCCAGCAGCTTAGCCGGACGGAAAGACTACGAGCAGTACTTC. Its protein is CASSLAGRKDYEQYF.

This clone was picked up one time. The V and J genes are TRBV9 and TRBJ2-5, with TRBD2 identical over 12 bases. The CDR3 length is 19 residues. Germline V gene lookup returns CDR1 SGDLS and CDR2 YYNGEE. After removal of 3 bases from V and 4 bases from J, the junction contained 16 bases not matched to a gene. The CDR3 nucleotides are TGTGCCAGCAGCGCCCCCAGGGGGCTAGCGGGGGGGCCTTCAGAGACCCAGTACTTC. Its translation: CASSAPRGLAGGPSETQYF.

The CDR3 DNA reads as TGTGCCAGCAGCCCGGACAGGGCTTTAACACTGAGCTACACCTTC. This codes for CASSPDRALTLSYTF. The chain has TRBV5-4 and TRBJ1-2, with TRBD1 matching 8 bases. Germline V gives CDR1 SGHNT, CDR2 YYREEE (reference sequence). CDR3 length: 15 residues. Unmatched junction bases numbered 14, after V lost 4 bases and J lost 9 bases.